These 5 T cell receptor beta chains originate from one sample sequenced in a study of early T cells in non-severe SARS-CoV-2 infection. TCRdb used MiXCR to reprocess the 5' RACE reads, holding one entry per CDR3 protein. The table records about 80,000 distinct CDR3 sequences, about 13% of them present only once. Sequences were obtained from whole blood. The receptors shown here come from an adult who was a healthcare worker with PCR-confirmed SARS-CoV-2 infection or an uninfected control (not recorded which).

Notes on this clonotype: Since a much larger clone is just one base distant, this may be a read error. The chain links TRBV28 to TRBJ2-1, with D tentatively TRBD1 (5 bases). CDR1 MDHEN and CDR2 SYDVKM come from the germline V gene. V lost 3 bases, J lost 8 bases, and 5 bases lay in between. The CDR3 is 11 amino acids. The CDR3, as DNA: TGTGCCAGCAGTTTCAGGGATGAGCAGTTCTTC. It yields the protein CASSFRDEQFF. Full variable domain (missing parts from reference TRBV28 and TRBJ2-1): DVKVTQSSRYLVKRTGEKVFLECVQDMDHENMFWYRQDPGLGLRLIYFSYDVKMKEKGDIPEGYSVSREKKERFSLILESASTNQTSMYLCASSFRDEQFFGPGTRLTVL.

The genes are TRBV7-2 and TRBJ1-1; D ambiguous. Trimming pared 5 bases from V and 5 bases from J, leaving 9 bases between. The CDR3 sequence is 12 residues long. From germline, CDR1 is SGHTA and CDR2 FQGNSA. CDR3: CASSPSWTEAFF. Written as DNA, the CDR3 is TGTGCCAGCAGCCCTAGTTGGACTGAAGCTTTCTTT.

This clonotype occurred a few times. The rearrangement links TRBV19 to TRBJ1-5; 12 bases line up with TRBD1. V lost 4 bases, J lost 6 bases, and 4 bases stayed unmatched. The CDR3 contains 15 residues. The germline V gene encodes CDR1 LNHDA and CDR2 SQIVND (reference sequence). The CDR3 loop is CASSRDRGPIQPQHF. CDR3 nucleotides: TGTGCCAGTAGTAGGGACAGGGGGCCGATTCAGCCCCAGCATTTT.

The rearrangement uses TRBV28 and TRBJ2-5; 10 bases are shared with TRBD2. V lost 5 bases and J lost 1; bases outside the gene matches: 7. Germline lookup yields CDR1 MDHEN and CDR2 SYDVKM. CDR3 length: 16 residues. The CDR3 protein is CASSLGSGRFQETQYF. CDR3 nucleotides: TGTGCCAGCAGTCTAGGTAGCGGGAGGTTCCAAGAGACCCAGTACTTC.

This clonotype has only a few counts. The V and J genes are TRBV2 and TRBJ2-3; the D gene is possibly TRBD2 (6 bases). V lost 2 bases, J lost 5 bases, and 11 bases lay in between. Germline values: CDR1 SNHLY, CDR2 FYNNEI. The CDR3 spans 14 residues. Here the CDR3 reads CASSENGGEDTQYF. Here the CDR3 DNA reads TGTGCCAGCAGTGAAAATGGAGGGGAAGATACGCAGTATTTT.